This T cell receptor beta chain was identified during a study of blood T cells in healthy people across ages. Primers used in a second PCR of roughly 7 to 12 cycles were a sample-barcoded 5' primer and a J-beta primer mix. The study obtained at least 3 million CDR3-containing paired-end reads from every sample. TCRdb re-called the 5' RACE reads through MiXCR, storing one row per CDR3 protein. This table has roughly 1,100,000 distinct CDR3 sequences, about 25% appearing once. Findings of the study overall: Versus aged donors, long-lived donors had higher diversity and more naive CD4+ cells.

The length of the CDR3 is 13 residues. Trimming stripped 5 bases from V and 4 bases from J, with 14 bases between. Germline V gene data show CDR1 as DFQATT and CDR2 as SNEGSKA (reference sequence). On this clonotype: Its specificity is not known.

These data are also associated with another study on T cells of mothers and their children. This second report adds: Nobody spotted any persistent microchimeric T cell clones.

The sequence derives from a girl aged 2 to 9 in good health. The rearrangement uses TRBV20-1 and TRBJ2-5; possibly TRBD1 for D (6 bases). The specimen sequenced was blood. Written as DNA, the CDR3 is TGCAGTGCTCGGGACCCGACAGGAGAGACCCAGTACTTC. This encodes CSARDPTGETQYF.